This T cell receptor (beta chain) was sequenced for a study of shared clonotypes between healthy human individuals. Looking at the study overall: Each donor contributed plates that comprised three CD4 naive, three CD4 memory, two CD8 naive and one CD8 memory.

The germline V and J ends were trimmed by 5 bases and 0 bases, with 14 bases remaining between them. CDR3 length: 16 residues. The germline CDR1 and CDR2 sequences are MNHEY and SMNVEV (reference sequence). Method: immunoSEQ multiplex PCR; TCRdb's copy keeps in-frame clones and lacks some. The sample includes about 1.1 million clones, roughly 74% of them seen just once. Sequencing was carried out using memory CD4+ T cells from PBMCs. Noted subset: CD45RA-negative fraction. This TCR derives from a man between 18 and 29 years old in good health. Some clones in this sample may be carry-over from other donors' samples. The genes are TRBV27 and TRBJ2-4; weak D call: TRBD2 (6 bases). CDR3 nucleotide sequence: TGTGCCAGCAGTCCCAGATGGGGGGTAGCCAAAAACATTCAGTACTTC. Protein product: CASSPRWGVAKNIQYF.